This TCR beta chain was observed in a study of T cells in Graves' hyperthyroidism and ophthalmopathy. This clonotype turned up a few times. The V end lost 1 base, the J end lost 3 bases, and 12 bases lay between the germline ends. Germline CDR1 reads SEHNR; CDR2 reads FQNEAQ (reference sequence). This CDR3 region has 15 residues. From RNA transcripts, TCR beta CDR3 regions were amplified. HTBI primers were employed in a first-round RT-PCR of the TCR CDR3. Using its own MiXCR run on the multiplex PCR reads, TCRdb lists one record per CDR3 protein. The data contain a few hundred thousand distinct CDR3 sequences, 15% to 17% of them singletons.

The rearrangement links TRBV7-9 to TRBJ1-1; D unclear. The receptor was isolated from a woman younger than 45 with Graves' hyperthyroidism. Sequenced sample: blood. The CDR3 here is CASSLGLGGDTEAFF. The DNA for the CDR3 is TGTGCCAGCAGCTTAGGCCTGGGCGGGGACACTGAAGCTTTCTTT.